This TCR beta chain was identified in a study of CD8 T cells in Susac syndrome. From blood CD8+ and CD4+ T cells, the TCR beta chain was sequenced. Patients with Susac syndrome fulfilled recently defined diagnostic criteria for definite or probable disease. The RNA input was about 0.45 to 1 ug, and it was reverse transcribed with random hexamers. The method of amplification for TCR beta CDR3 was immunoSEQ multiplex PCR, covering 54 Vbeta and 13 Jbeta. TCRdb re-analysed the immunoSEQ multiplex PCR reads in MiXCR, keeping a single row per CDR3 protein. The table lists some 190,000 distinct CDR3 sequences, approximately 94% of them singletons. V was pared by 4 bases and J by 7 bases, with 13 bases between. The germline V gene encodes CDR1 SGHTA and CDR2 FQGNSA. The CDR3 is 13 amino acids.

Sequencing input: CD4+ T cells from PBMCs. The TCR originated in a human donor with Susac syndrome. The chain recombines TRBV7-2 with TRBJ1-2, with D unresolved. The CDR3 loop is CASSSQRMVGYTF. The CDR3 nucleotides are TGTGCCAGCAGCTCCCAACGAATGGTTGGCTACACCTTC.